The clone carrying this T cell receptor (beta chain) has a single count. This specimen belongs to a study of blood T cell repertoires in COVID-19. This CDR3 is built from 16 residues. The germline V gene encodes CDR1 MNHNS and CDR2 SASEGT. V gave up 3 bases and J gave up 0 bases, with 12 bases separating them. How the authors handled the data: Nucleated cell number was recorded as an estimate derived from reference gene primer amplification. Data came from immunoSEQ multiplex PCR; TCRdb stores just in-frame clones and leaves some out. From that table come the V and J calls and clone size; the DNA was used to work out D and trimming. The table records a few hundred thousand clones, about 88% of them present only once.

The sequenced sample was peripheral blood. This receptor was taken from a man in his sixties with acute or convalescent COVID-19. The chain uses TRBV6-1 and TRBJ1-5; the D gene is possibly TRBD1 (5 bases). CDR3 DNA sequence: TGTGCCAGCAGTGATTGGACACCCCCTAGCAATCAGCCCCAGCATTTT. As protein: CASSDWTPPSNQPQHF.